This T cell receptor beta chain derives from a study of T cells in tumors after PD-1 blockade. For this clone: The antigen is unknown.

Study conclusions and caveats: Peripheral recruitment is suggested, as some novel exhausted tumor clones were in pre-treatment blood.

Here immunoSEQ multiplex PCR was the method, and the copy in TCRdb shows in-frame clones only, minus some. The sample lists nearly 25,000 clones; 65% to 85% were seen once. Germline values: CDR1 MNHEY, CDR2 SMNVEV (reference sequence). Germline trimming cut 5 bases from V and 3 bases from J; bases unmatched to any gene: 4. CDR3 length: 15 amino acids. The sample in question was PBMCs, obtained after anti-PD-1 treatment. This TCR derives from a human donor with basal cell carcinoma. The chain joins TRBV27 to TRBJ2-1, with TRBD2 matching over 10 bases. The DNA for the CDR3 is TGTGCCAGCAGTCATACTAGCGGGGTCTACAATGAGCAGTTCTTC. Its protein product is CASSHTSGVYNEQFF.